The 21 T cell receptor beta chains given below trace back to one sample, sequenced in a study of vaccination effects on CD4 cells after COVID-19. Sequencing was preceded by expansion of antigen-specific CD4+ T cells with viral peptide pools in the ViraFEST assay. Subsequent to 10 days of culture, CD4+ T cells were isolated. Nucleocapsid antibodies were negative in the vaccine recipients, who had never had SARS-CoV-2 infection. TCRdb's copy holds only in-frame clones and misses some; the assay was immunoSEQ multiplex PCR. The sample lists 35,000 to 50,000 clones, over 75% occurring once. For these TCRs, the target antigens are not known. The sample here was CD4+ T cells from PBMCs cultured with HCoV-NL63 spike peptides, taken before COVID-19 vaccination. The receptors come from a human donor who received a COVID-19 vaccine.

The chain is built from TRBV9 and TRBJ2-2; D remains ambiguous. Germline V gene sequence: CDR1 SGDLS, CDR2 YYNGEE. Trimming took off 0 bases at V and 2 bases at J, with 8 bases between the two ends. The CDR3 contains 15 residues. The CDR3 DNA sequence: TGTGCCAGCAGCGTAGATCCACATAACACCGGGGAGCTGTTTTTT. The encoded protein is CASSVDPHNTGELFF.

This clone was seen a handful of times. The chain combines TRBV30 with TRBJ1-5; D not certain. The germline gives CDR1 GTSNPN, CDR2 SVGIG (reference sequence). The CDR3 has 13 residues. V dropped 5 bases and J dropped 2 bases, with 10 bases sitting between them. CDR3 in amino acids: CAWGPKGNQPQHF. The CDR3 region has the DNA TGTGCCTGGGGACCGAAAGGCAATCAGCCCCAGCATTTT.

The rearrangement uses TRBV6-4 and TRBJ2-2, with 7 bases fitting TRBD1. CDR1 and CDR2 from the germline V gene are MRHNA and SNTAGT. The CDR3 length is 14 residues. J lost 0 bases, V lost 8 bases, and 3 bases had no gene match. The CDR3 spells CASGQVPNTGELFF. CDR3 DNA sequence: TGTGCCAGCGGACAGGTACCGAACACCGGGGAGCTGTTTTTT.

The V and J genes are TRBV7-3 and TRBJ2-3; D ambiguous. Trimming took 5 bases from V and 2 from J, leaving 14 bases between them. CDR3 length equals 15 residues. Germline V gene sequence: CDR1 SGHTA, CDR2 FQGTGA. The CDR3 sequence: CASSTNSKNTDTQYF. The CDR3 bases are TGTGCCAGCAGCACGAACTCAAAGAACACAGATACGCAGTATTTT. Complete variable domain (other parts from reference TRBV7-3 and TRBJ2-3): GAGVSQTPSNKVTEKGKYVELRCDPISGHTALYWYRQSLGQGPEFLIYFQGTGAADDSGLPNDRFFAVRPEGSVSTLKIQRTERGDSAVYLCASSTNSKNTDTQYFGPGTRLTVL.

The table lists this clone with a count of one. The chain employs TRBV5-1 and TRBJ2-3, with 7 nucleotides matching TRBD2. The CDR3 covers 15 residues. Trimming took 0 bases from V and 4 from J; bases not matched to a gene: 5. Germline assignment: CDR1 SGHRS and CDR2 YFSETQ. This CDR3 is CASSLATSEPDTQYF. CDR3 sequence (DNA): TGCGCCAGCAGCTTGGCCACTAGCGAGCCAGATACGCAGTATTTT.

The genes are TRBV5-1 and TRBJ2-3, with 7 nucleotides matching TRBD2. This CDR3 comprises 14 residues. V lost 4 bases to trimming and J lost 4 bases; unmatched junction nucleotides: 6. Germline values: CDR1 SGHRS, CDR2 YFSETQ. CDR3 bases: TGCGCCAGCAGCATAGGACTAGTGTCAGATACGCAGTATTTT. It is translated as CASSIGLVSDTQYF.

This clone was found a few times. The rearrangement joins TRBV4-1 to TRBJ1-5; D unresolved. This CDR3 is 15 amino acids long. Germline V gene lookup returns CDR1 MGHRA and CDR2 YSYEKL. V was clipped by 4 bases and J by 9 bases, with 19 bases between them. Here the CDR3 DNA reads TGCGCCAGCAGCCCAGGTCAGGCCGGCCGTTGGCCCCAGCATTTT. It encodes CASSPGQAGRWPQHF.

The chain combines TRBV27 with TRBJ2-1, with 9 bases fitting TRBD1. The CDR3 loop spans 16 amino acids. J was trimmed by 4 bases and V by 7 bases; bases with no gene match: 11. Germline V gene data show CDR1 as MNHEY and CDR2 as SMNVEV (reference sequence). CDR3 sequence: CASKRIAGQGYNEQFF. In nucleotides, the CDR3 is TGTGCCAGCAAACGAATTGCGGGACAGGGATACAATGAGCAGTTCTTC.

The chain employs TRBV7-6 and TRBJ2-1, with D maybe TRBD2 (7 bases). The V gene lost 1 base and the J gene lost 4 bases, with 14 bases spanning the gap. This CDR3 is built from 16 residues. The V gene's germline CDR1 is SGHVS and CDR2 FNYEAQ. In DNA form, the CDR3 reads TGTGCCAGCAGCTTAGAGGGGGGGCGACCTTACAATGAGCAGTTCTTC. Its protein product is CASSLEGGRPYNEQFF.

The rearrangement uses TRBV18 and TRBJ2-5; D call uncertain. CDR3 size: 13 residues. Trimming pared 3 bases from V and 3 bases from J, leaving 8 bases between. Germline values: CDR1 KGHSH, CDR2 LQKENI. The CDR3 region has the DNA TGTGCCAGCTCACCCATACAGAAAGAGACCCAGTACTTC. It yields the protein CASSPIQKETQYF.

V gene TRBV6-5 combines with J gene TRBJ1-5, with D perhaps TRBD1 (6 bases). V lost 7 bases, J lost 3 bases, and 10 bases lay in between. This CDR3 has 13 residues. Germline CDR1 reads MNHEY; CDR2 reads SVGAGI. CDR3 nucleotides: TGTGCCAGCAAGGGGGGCGTCAATCAGCCCCAGCATTTT. Translating gives CASKGGVNQPQHF.

This clone was counted a single time. V and J are TRBV5-1 and TRBJ2-2; D not resolved. CDR1 and CDR2 from the germline V gene are SGHRS and YFSETQ. The length of the CDR3 is 15 residues. V was pared by 4 bases and J by 3 bases, with 13 bases between. As DNA, the CDR3 is TGCGCCAGCAGCGAGCTAGGGCCCCACACCGGGGAGCTGTTTTTT. Its translation: CASSELGPHTGELFF.

This chain joins TRBV10-3 and TRBJ2-5; the match to TRBD1 covers 7 bases. The germline V gene encodes CDR1 ENHRY and CDR2 SYGVKD. CDR3 size: 15 residues. Unmatched junction bases numbered 9, after V lost 6 bases and J lost 2 bases. CDR3 in amino acids: CAISPRQGGQETQYF. CDR3 nucleotides: TGTGCCATCAGCCCCAGACAGGGTGGGCAAGAGACCCAGTACTTC.

The chain links TRBV5-5 to TRBJ2-5; D remains ambiguous. V lost 2 bases to trimming and J lost 4 bases, with 12 bases between them. In germline, CDR1 is SGHKS, CDR2 YYEKEE (reference sequence). The CDR3 contains 14 residues. CDR3 nucleotides: TGTGCCAGCAGCTTTGCCGGACGCCCAGAGACCCAGTACTTC. Protein: CASSFAGRPETQYF. Looking up the rest from reference TRBV5-5 and TRBJ2-5 gives the full variable domain: DAGVTQSPTHLIKTRGQQVTLRCSPISGHKSVSWYQQVLGQGPQFIFQYYEKEERGRGNFPDRFSARQFPNYSSELNVNALLLGDSALYLCASSFAGRPETQYFGPGTRLLVL.

This rearrangement joins TRBV5-1 to TRBJ2-2; no reliable D call. Germline V lookup: CDR1 SGHRS, CDR2 YFSETQ. The CDR3 spans 16 residues. The V end was cut by 4 bases, the J end by 0 bases, with 13 bases between. The CDR3 nucleotides read TGCGCCAGCAGCGTCCGACACAGCGCGAACACCGGGGAGCTGTTTTTT. Protein product: CASSVRHSANTGELFF.

V and J are TRBV9 and TRBJ1-3; D is unresolved. Germline values: CDR1 SGDLS, CDR2 YYNGEE. This CDR3 region has 15 residues. V lost 4 bases and J 0 bases, leaving 11 bases between the germline ends. The CDR3 DNA reads TGTGCCAGCAGCATCGAAGGAGTCTCTGGAAACACCATATATTTT. Amino acid sequence: CASSIEGVSGNTIYF.

This clone showed up just once. The rearrangement links TRBV7-2 to TRBJ1-1; no firm D call. The V end lost 3 bases, the J end lost 1 base, and 12 bases lay between the germline ends. The CDR3 is 15 amino acids. Germline-derived CDR1 and CDR2 are SGHTA and FQGNSA. CDR3 sequence reads: CASSFSGTANTEAFF. The CDR3, as DNA: TGTGCCAGCAGCTTCAGTGGAACGGCGAACACTGAAGCTTTCTTT. The full variable domain, rest sourced from reference TRBV7-2 and TRBJ1-1, is GAGVSQSPSNKVTEKGKDVELRCDPISGHTALYWYRQSLGQGLEFLIYFQGNSAPDKSGLPSDRFSAERTGGSVSTLTIQRTQQEDSAVYLCASSFSGTANTEAFFGQGTRLTVV.

This clone appeared a few times. The CDR3 DNA sequence: TGTGCCAGCAGTAGGGGTTTGTATGGCTACACCTTC. Its protein product is CASSRGLYGYTF. V is TRBV12-3 or TRBV12-4 and J is TRBJ1-2, with D perhaps TRBD1 (5 bases). Trimming stripped 5 bases from V and 5 bases from J, with 9 bases between. The CDR3 runs to 12 residues.

The chain employs TRBV29-1 and TRBJ2-1, with TRBD2 matching 9 bases. The length of the CDR3 is 15 residues. The V and J ends lost 2 bases and 8 bases, in that order; junction bases with no gene match: 10. The germline gives CDR1 SQVTM, CDR2 ANQGSEA. CDR3 protein: CSVEFAGGYVDEQFF. As DNA, the CDR3 is TGCAGCGTTGAATTCGCGGGGGGGTACGTGGATGAGCAGTTCTTC.

This clone was seen a few times. The gene calls are TRBV6-5 and TRBJ2-1, with 7 bases identical to TRBD1. The V gene end was trimmed by 6 bases and the J gene end by 7 bases; junction bases not matched to a gene: 9. Germline V CDR1 and CDR2: MNHEY, SVGAGI. This CDR3 region has 14 residues. CDR3 loop: CASRQTGPPNEQFF. CDR3 nucleotides: TGTGCCAGCAGGCAGACAGGGCCGCCTAATGAGCAGTTCTTC.

This chain joins TRBV5-4 and TRBJ1-3, with D unresolved. This CDR3 contains 16 residues. The germline CDR1 and CDR2 sequences are SGHNT and YYREEE (reference sequence). Trimming took 3 bases from V and 0 from J, leaving 13 bases between them. The CDR3 DNA sequence: TGTGCCAGCAGCTCGCAGACGGTGAGCTCTGGAAACACCATATATTTT. Residues: CASSSQTVSSGNTIYF.